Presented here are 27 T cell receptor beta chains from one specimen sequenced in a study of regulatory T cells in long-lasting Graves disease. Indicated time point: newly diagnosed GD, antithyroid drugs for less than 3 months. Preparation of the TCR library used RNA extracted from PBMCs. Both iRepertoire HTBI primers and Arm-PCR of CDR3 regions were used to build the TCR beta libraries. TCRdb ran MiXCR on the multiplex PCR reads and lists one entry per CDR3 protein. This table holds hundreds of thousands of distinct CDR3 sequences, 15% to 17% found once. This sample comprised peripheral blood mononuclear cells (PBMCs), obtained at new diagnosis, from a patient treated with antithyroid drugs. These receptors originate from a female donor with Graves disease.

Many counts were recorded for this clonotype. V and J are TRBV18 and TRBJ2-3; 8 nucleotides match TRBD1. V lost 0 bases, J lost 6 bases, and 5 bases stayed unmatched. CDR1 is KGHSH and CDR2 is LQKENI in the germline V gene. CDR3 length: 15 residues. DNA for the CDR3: TGTGCCAGCTCACCACCGACAGGGGATACCGATACGCAGTATTTT. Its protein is CASSPPTGDTDTQYF.

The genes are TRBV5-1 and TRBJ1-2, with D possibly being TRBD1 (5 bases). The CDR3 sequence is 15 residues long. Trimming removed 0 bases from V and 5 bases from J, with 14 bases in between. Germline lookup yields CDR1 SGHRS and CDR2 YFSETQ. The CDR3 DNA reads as TGCGCCAGCAGCTTGGACTCGGGGGGTCGGTATGGCTACACCTTC. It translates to CASSLDSGGRYGYTF.

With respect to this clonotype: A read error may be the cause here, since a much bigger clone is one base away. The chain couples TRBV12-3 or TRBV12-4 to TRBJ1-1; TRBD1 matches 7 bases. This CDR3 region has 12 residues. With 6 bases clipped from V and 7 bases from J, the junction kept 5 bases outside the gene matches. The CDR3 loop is CASSFDRVEAFF. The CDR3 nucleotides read TGTGCCAGCAGCTTCGACAGGGTTGAAGCTTTCTTT.

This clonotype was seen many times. CDR3 sequence reads: CASTGRRGTHSTDTQYF. The CDR3 DNA sequence: TGTGCCAGCACGGGACGGAGGGGGACGCATAGCACAGATACGCAGTATTTT. This chain uses TRBV6-2 or TRBV6-3 with TRBJ2-3; either TRBD1 or TRBD2 may supply D (6 bases each). This CDR3 is 17 amino acids long. Trimming took off 7 bases at V and 0 bases at J, with 20 bases between the two ends. Germline V gene data show CDR1 as MNHEY and CDR2 as SVGEGT.

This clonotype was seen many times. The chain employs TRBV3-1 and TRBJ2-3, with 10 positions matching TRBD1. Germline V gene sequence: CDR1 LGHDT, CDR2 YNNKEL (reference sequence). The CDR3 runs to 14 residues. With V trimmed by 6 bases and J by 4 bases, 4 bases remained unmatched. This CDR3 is CASSWDRGPDTQYF. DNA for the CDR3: TGTGCCAGCAGTTGGGACAGGGGTCCAGATACGCAGTATTTT.

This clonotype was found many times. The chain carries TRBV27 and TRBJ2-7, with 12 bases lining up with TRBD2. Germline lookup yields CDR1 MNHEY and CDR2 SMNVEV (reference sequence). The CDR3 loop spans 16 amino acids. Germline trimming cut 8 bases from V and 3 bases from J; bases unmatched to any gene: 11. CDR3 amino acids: CASGATSGGSVYEQYF. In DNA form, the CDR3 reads TGTGCCAGCGGAGCGACTAGCGGGGGCTCCGTCTACGAGCAGTACTTC.

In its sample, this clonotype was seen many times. CDR3 DNA sequence: TGTGCCAGCAGCTTAGGTAGTATCCCAGAGACCCAGTACTTC. Translation gives CASSLGSIPETQYF. V is TRBV7-9 and J is TRBJ2-5; no reliable D call. The ends were cut back, 1 base at V and 4 bases at J, with 10 bases in the middle. This CDR3 is 14 amino acids long. Germline CDR1 reads SEHNR; CDR2 reads FQNEAQ (reference sequence).

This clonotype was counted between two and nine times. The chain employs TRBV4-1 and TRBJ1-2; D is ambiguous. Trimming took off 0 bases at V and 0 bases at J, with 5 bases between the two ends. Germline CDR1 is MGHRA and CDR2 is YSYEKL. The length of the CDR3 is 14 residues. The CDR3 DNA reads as TGCGCCAGCAGCCAAGAGGCAGCTAACTATGGCTACACCTTC. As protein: CASSQEAANYGYTF.

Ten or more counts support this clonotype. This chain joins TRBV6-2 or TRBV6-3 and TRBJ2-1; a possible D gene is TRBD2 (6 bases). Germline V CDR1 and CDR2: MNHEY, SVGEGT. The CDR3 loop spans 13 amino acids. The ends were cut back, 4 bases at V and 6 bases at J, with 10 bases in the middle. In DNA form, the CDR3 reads TGTGCCAGCAGTTTCTCTAGCGTCAATGAGCAGTTCTTC. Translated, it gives CASSFSSVNEQFF.

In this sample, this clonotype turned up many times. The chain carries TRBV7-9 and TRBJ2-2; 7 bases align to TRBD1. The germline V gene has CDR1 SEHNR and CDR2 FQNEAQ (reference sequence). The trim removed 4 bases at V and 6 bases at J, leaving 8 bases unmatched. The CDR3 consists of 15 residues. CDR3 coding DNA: TGTGCCAGCAGCTCAAGACAGGGTTGGGCCGGGGAGCTGTTTTTT. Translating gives CASSSRQGWAGELFF.

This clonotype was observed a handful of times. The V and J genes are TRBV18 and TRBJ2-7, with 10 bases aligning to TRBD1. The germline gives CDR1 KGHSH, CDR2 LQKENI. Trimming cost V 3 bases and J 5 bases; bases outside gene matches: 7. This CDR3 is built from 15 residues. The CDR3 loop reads CASSPGGDRGHEQYF. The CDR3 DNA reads TGTGCCAGCTCACCCGGGGGGGACAGGGGCCACGAGCAGTACTTC.

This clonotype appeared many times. CDR3 loop: CSARLRTSGTQETQYF. The DNA of the CDR3 is TGCAGTGCTAGATTACGGACTAGCGGTACCCAAGAGACCCAGTACTTC. The J gene is TRBJ2-5, the V gene TRBV20-1, with TRBD2 matching over 10 bases. This CDR3 is 16 amino acids long. Unmatched junction bases numbered 7, after V lost 2 bases and J lost 1 base. Germline lookup yields CDR1 DFQATT and CDR2 SNEGSKA (reference sequence).

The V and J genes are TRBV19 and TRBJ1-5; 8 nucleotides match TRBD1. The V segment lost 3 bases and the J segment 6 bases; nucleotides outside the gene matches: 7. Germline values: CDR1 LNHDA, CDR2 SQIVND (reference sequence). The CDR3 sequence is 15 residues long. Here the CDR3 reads CASSIGDTGGQPQHF. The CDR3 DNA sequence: TGTGCCAGTAGTATTGGCGACACAGGGGGTCAGCCCCAGCATTTT.

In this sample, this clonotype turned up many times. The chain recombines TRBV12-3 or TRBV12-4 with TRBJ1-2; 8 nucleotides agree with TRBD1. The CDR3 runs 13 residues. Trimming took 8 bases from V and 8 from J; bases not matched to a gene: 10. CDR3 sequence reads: CASGPRTGKGYTF. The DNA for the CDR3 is TGTGCCAGCGGACCGCGGACAGGGAAAGGCTACACCTTC.

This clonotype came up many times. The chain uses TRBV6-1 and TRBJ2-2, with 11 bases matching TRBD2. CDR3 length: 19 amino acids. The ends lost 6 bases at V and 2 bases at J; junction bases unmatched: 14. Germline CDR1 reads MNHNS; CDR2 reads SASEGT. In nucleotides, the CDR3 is TGTGCCAGCAGCCACCACGCCCTGACTAGCGGGACCAACACCGGGGAGCTGTTTTTT. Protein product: CASSHHALTSGTNTGELFF.

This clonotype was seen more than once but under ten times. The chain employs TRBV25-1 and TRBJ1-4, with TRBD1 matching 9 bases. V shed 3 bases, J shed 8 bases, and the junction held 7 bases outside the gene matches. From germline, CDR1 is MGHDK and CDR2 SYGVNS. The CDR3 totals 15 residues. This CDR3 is CASSDYRGLGEKLFF. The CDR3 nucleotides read TGTGCCAGCAGTGACTACAGGGGGCTAGGGGAAAAACTGTTTTTT.

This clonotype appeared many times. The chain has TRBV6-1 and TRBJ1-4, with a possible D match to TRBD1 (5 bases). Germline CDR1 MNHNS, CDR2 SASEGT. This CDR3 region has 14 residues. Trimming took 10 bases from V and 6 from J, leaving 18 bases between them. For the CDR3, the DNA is TGTGCCACCAAGAAAGACAGCCTTGATGAAAAACTGTTTTTT. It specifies CATKKDSLDEKLFF.

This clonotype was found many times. This CDR3 reads CASSLAVSGNTIYF. CDR3 DNA sequence: TGTGCCAGCAGTTTAGCAGTCTCTGGAAACACCATATATTTT. The chain carries TRBV12-3 or TRBV12-4 and TRBJ1-3; D not resolved. The CDR3 spans 14 residues. With 0 bases removed from V and 0 bases from J, the gap between germline ends came to 3 bases.

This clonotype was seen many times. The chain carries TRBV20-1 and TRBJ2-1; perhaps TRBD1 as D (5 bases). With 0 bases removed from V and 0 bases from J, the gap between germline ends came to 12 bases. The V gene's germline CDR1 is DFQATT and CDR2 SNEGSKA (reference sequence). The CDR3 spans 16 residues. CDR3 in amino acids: CSARDADSSSYNEQFF. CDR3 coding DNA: TGCAGTGCTAGAGATGCAGACAGTAGCTCCTACAATGAGCAGTTCTTC.

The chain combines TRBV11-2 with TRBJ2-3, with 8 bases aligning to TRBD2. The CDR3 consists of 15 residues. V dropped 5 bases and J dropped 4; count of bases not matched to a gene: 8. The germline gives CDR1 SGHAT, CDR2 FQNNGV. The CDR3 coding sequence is TGTGCCAGCAGCCAACAAGCGGGAGCGCCAGATACGCAGTATTTT. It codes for CASSQQAGAPDTQYF. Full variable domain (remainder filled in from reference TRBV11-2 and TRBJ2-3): EAGVAQSPRYKIIEKRQSVAFWCNPISGHATLYWYQQILGQGPKLLIQFQNNGVVDDSQLPKDRFSAERLKGVDSTLKIQPAKLEDSAVYLCASSQQAGAPDTQYFGPGTRLTVL.

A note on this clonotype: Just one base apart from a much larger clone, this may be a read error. This CDR3 is CASSEHGERQATNERLFF. The CDR3 bases are TGTGCCAGCAGTGAACACGGGGAGAGACAGGCAACTAATGAAAGACTGTTTTTT. The chain links TRBV6-1 to TRBJ1-4; D perhaps matches TRBD1 (6 bases). CDR3 length equals 18 residues. Germline V gene data show CDR1 as MNHNS and CDR2 as SASEGT.

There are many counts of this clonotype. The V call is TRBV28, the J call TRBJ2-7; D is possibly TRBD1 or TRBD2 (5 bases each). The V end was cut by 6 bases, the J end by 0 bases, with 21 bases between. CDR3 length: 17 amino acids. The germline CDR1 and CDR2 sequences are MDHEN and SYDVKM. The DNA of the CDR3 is TGTGCCAGCAGCGCATGGGGAGCCCGAAGGGGCTCCTACGAGCAGTACTTC. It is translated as CASSAWGARRGSYEQYF. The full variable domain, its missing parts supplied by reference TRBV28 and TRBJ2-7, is DVKVTQSSRYLVKRTGEKVFLECVQDMDHENMFWYRQDPGLGLRLIYFSYDVKMKEKGDIPEGYSVSREKKERFSLILESASTNQTSMYLCASSAWGARRGSYEQYFGPGTRLTVT.

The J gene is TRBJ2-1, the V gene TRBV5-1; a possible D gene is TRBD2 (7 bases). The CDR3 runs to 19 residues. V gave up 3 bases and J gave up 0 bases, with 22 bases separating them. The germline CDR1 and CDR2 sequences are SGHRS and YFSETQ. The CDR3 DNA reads TGCGCCAGCAGCTGGGGGGGGCCCCAAGTCACCTTCTCCTACAATGAGCAGTTCTTC. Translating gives CASSWGGPQVTFSYNEQFF.

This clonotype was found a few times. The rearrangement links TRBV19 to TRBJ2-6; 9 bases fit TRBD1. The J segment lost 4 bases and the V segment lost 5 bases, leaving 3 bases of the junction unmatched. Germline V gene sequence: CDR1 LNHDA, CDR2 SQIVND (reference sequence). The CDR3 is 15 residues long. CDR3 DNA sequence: TGTGCCAGTAGTTATGGACAGGGGGGGGCCAACGTCCTGACTTTC. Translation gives CASSYGQGGANVLTF.

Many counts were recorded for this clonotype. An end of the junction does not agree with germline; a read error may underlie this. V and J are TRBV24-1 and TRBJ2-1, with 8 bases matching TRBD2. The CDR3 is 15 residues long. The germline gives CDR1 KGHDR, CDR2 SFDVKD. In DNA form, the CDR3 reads TGTACCACCAGTGATAAGGGACTAGTGGCCAATGAGCAGTTCTTC. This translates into CTTSDKGLVANEQFF.

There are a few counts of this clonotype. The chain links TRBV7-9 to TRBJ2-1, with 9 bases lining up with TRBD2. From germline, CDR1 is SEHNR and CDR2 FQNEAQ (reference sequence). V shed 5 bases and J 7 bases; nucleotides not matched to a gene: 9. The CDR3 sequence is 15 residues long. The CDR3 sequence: CASSPTGLATNEQFF. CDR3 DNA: TGTGCCAGCAGCCCGACCGGACTAGCGACGAATGAGCAGTTCTTC.

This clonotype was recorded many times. The CDR3 region is CASSLSDSPPLFSNQPQHF. The CDR3 DNA is TGCGCCAGCAGCTTGAGTGACAGCCCCCCGCTCTTTAGCAATCAGCCCCAGCATTTT. The V and J genes are TRBV5-1 and TRBJ1-5; D perhaps matches TRBD1 (5 bases). The CDR3 loop spans 19 amino acids. CDR1 and CDR2 from the germline V gene are SGHRS and YFSETQ. V gave up 1 base and J gave up 0 bases, with 20 bases separating them.